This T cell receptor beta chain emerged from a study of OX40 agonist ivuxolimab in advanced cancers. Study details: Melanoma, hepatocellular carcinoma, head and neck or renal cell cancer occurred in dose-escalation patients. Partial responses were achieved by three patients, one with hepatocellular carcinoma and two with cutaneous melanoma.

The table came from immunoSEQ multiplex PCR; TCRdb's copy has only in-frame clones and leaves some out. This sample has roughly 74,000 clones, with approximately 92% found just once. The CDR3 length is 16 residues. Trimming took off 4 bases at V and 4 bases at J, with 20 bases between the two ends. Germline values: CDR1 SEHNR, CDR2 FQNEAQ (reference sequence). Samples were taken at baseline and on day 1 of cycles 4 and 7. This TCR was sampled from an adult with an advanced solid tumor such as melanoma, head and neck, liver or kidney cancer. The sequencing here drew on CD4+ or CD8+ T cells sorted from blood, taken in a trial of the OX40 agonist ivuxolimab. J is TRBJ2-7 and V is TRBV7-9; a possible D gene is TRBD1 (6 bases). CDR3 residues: CASSSTTGTRGYEQYF. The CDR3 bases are TGTGCCAGCAGCTCAACGACCGGGACAAGGGGATACGAGCAGTACTTC.